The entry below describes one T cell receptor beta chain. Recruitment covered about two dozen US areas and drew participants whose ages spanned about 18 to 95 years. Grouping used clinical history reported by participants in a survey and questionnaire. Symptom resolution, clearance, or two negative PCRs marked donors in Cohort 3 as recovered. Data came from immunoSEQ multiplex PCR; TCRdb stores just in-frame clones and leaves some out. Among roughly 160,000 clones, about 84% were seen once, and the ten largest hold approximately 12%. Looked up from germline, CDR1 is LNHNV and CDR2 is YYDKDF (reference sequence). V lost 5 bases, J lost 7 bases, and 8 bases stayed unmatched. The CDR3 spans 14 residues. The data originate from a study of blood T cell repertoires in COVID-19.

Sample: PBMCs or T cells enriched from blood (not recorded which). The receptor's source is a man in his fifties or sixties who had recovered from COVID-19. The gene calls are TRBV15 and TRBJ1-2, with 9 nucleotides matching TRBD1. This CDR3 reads CATSVQGAGAGYTF. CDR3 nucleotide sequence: TGTGCCACCAGCGTACAGGGGGCAGGGGCTGGCTACACCTTC.